This T cell receptor (beta chain) was recovered during a study of CD8 T cells in Susac syndrome. Study information: Active disease was present in six of the sequenced Susac syndrome patients, whereas under 10 of them were in remission. Patients with Susac syndrome, at blood draw, were therapy-naive, on corticosteroids, or on intravenous immunoglobulin alone.

Germline CDR1 is LNHDA and CDR2 is SQIVND (reference sequence). J lost 8 bases, V lost 9 bases, and 10 bases had no gene match. The CDR3 is 13 residues long. It was with random hexamers that roughly 0.5 to 1 ug RNA was reverse transcribed. The method of amplification for TCR beta CDR3 was immunoSEQ multiplex PCR, covering 54 Vbeta and 13 Jbeta. TCRdb redid the calling of the immunoSEQ multiplex PCR reads with MiXCR, one entry per CDR3 protein. The table includes under 200,000 distinct CDR3 sequences, roughly 94% detected once. The authors negatively isolated CD8+ and CD4+ T cells and FACS-enriched TEMRA cells.

This receptor was taken from a human donor with Susac syndrome. The V gene is TRBV19, the J gene TRBJ2-1; 7 nucleotides align to TRBD1. The sample comprised CD4+ T cells from PBMCs. The CDR3 is CASRDSPEDEQFF. Written as DNA, the CDR3 is TGTGCCAGCAGGGACAGTCCAGAGGATGAGCAGTTCTTC.